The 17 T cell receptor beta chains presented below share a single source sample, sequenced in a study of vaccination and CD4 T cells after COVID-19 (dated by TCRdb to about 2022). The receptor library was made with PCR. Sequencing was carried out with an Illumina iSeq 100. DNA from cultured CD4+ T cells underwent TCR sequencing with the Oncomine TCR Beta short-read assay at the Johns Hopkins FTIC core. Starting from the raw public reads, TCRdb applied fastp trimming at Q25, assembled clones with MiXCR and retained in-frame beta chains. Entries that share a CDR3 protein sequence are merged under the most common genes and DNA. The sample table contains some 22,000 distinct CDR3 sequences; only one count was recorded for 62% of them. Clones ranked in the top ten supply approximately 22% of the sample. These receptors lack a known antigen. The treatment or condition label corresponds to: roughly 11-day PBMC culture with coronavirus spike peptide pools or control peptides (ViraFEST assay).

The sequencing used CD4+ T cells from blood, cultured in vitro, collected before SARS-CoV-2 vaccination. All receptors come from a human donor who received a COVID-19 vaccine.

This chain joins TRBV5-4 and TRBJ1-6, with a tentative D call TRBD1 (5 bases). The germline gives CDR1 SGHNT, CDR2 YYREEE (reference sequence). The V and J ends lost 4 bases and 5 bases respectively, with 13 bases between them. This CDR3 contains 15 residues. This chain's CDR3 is CASSLPGRDNSPLHF. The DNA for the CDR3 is TGTGCCAGCAGCCTTCCGGGGCGAGATAATTCACCCCTCCACTTT.

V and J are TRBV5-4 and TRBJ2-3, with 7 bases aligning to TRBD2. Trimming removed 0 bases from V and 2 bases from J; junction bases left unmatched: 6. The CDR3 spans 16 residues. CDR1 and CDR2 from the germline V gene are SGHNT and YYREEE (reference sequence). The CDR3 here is CASSLDAGVNTDTQYF. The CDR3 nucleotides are TGTGCCAGCAGCTTGGATGCGGGGGTAAACACAGATACGCAGTATTTT.

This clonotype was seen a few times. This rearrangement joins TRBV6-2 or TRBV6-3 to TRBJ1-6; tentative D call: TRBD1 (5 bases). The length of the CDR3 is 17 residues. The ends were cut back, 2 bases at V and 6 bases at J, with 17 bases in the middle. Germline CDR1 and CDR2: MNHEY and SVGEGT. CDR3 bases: TGTGCCAGCAGTTACAGCGGGCCCCAAGGGGCTAATTCACCCCTCCACTTT. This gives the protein CASSYSGPQGANSPLHF.

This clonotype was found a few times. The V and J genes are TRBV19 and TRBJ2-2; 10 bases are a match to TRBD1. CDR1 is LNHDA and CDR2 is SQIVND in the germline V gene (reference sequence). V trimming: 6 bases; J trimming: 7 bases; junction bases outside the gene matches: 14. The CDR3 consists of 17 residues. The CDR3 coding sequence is TGTGCCAGTAGCCCAGAGACAGGGGGCGGTGTTGGCGGGGAGCTGTTTTTT. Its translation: CASSPETGGGVGGELFF.

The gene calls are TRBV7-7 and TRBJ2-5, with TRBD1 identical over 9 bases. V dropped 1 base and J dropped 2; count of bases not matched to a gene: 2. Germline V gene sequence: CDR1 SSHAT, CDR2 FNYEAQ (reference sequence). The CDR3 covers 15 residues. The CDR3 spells CASSLGGTGQETQYF. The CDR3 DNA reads TGTGCCAGCAGCTTAGGAGGGACAGGGCAAGAGACCCAGTACTTC. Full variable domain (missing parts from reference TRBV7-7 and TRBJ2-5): GAGVSQSPRYKVTKRGQDVTLRCDPISSHATLYWYQQALGQGPEFLTYFNYEAQPDKSGLPSDRFSAERPEGSISTLTIQRTEQRDSAMYRCASSLGGTGQETQYFGPGTRLLVL.

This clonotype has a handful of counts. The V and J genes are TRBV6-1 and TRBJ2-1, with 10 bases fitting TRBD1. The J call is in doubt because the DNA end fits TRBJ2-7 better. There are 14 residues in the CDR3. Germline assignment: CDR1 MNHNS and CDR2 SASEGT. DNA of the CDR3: TGTGCCAGCAGTAAAGGGACAGGGGCATACGAGCAGTACTTC. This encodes CASSKGTGAYEQYF.

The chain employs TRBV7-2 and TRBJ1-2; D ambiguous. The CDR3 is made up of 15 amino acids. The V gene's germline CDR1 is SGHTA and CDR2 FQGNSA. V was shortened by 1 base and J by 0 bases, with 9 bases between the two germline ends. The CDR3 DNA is TGTGCCAGCAGCTTAGATGTGGCAGCTAACTATGGCTACACCTTC. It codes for CASSLDVAANYGYTF.

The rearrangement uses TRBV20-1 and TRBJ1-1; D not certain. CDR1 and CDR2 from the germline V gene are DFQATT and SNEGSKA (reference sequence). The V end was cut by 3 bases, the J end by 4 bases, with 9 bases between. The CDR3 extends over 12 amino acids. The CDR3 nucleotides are TGCAGTGCTAGTGCGGGGAGCACTGAAGCTTTCTTT. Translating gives CSASAGSTEAFF.

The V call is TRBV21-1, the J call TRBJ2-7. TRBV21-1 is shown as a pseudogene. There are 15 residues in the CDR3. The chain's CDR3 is CASSKVERYSYEQYF. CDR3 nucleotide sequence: TGTGCCAGCAGCAAAGTGGAACGGTACTCCTACGAGCAGTACTTC.

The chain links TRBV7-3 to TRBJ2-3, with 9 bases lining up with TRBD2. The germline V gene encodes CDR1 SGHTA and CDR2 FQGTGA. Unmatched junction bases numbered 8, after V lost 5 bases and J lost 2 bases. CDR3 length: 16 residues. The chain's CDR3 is CASSPTSGWITDTQYF. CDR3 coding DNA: TGTGCCAGCAGCCCAACTAGCGGGTGGATCACAGATACGCAGTATTTT.

In nucleotides, the CDR3 is TGTGCCACCAGCAGAGCTCCGGGACTAGCGGGATTAGCGCAGTATTTT. This translates into CATSRAPGLAGLAQYF. The V gene is TRBV15, the J gene TRBJ2-3; 13 bases align to TRBD2. The trim removed 1 base at V and 10 bases at J, leaving 8 bases unmatched. The CDR3 length is 16 residues. Per the germline V gene, CDR1 is LNHNV and CDR2 is YYDKDF (reference sequence). Based on the CDR3 plus reference TRBV15 and TRBJ2-3, the full variable domain is DAMVIQNPRYQVTQFGKPVTLSCSQTLNHNVMYWYQQKSSQAPKLLFHYYDKDFNNEADTPDNFQSRRPNTSFCFLDIRSPGLGDTAMYLCATSRAPGLAGLAQYFGPGTRLTVL.

CDR3 nucleotide sequence: TGCAGTGCCGCGACTAGCGGGGGAACCACAGATACGCAGTATTTT. Residues: CSAATSGGTTDTQYF. The chain uses TRBV20-1 and TRBJ2-3, with 12 bases matching TRBD2. Losses at the gene ends were 6 bases for V and 2 bases for J; bases not matched to a gene: 6. The CDR3 spans 15 residues. Germline V gene data show CDR1 as DFQATT and CDR2 as SNEGSKA (reference sequence).

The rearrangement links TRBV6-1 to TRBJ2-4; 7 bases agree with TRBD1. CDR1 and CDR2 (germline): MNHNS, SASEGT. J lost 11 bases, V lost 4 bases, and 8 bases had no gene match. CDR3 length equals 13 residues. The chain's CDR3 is CASSGGRQGLQYF. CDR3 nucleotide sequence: TGTGCCAGCAGTGGGGGGAGACAGGGCCTTCAGTACTTC.

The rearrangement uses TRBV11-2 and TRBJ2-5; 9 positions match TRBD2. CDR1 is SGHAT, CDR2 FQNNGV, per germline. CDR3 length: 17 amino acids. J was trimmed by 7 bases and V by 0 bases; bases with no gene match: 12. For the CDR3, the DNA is TGTGCCAGCAGCTTAGATAGCCCAGCGGGGGGTTTGGGGACCCAGTACTTC. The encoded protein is CASSLDSPAGGLGTQYF. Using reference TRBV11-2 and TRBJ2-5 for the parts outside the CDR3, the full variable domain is EAGVAQSPRYKIIEKRQSVAFWCNPISGHATLYWYQQILGQGPKLLIQFQNNGVVDDSQLPKDRFSAERLKGVDSTLKIQPAKLEDSAVYLCASSLDSPAGGLGTQYFGPGTRLLVL.

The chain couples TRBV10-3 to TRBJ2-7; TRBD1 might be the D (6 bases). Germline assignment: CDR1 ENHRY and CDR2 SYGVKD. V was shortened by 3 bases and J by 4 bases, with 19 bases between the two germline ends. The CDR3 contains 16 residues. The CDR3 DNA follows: TGTGCCATCAGTGATCTGGATAACAGGGCAATATACGAGCAGTACTTC. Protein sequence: CAISDLDNRAIYEQYF.

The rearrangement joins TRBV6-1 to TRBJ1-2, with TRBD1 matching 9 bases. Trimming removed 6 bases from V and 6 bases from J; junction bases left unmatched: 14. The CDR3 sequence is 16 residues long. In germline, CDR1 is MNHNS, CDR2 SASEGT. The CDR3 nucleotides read TGTGCCAGCAGCAAGACAGGGGGAGTAGGCTCTCATGGCTACACCTTC. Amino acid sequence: CASSKTGGVGSHGYTF.

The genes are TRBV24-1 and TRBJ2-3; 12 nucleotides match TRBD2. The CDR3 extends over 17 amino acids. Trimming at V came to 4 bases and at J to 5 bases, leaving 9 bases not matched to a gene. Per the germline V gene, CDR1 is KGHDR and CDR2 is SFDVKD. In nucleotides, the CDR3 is TGTGCCACCAGTGACTCCCGACTAGCGGGGGTCGTAGATACGCAGTATTTT. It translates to CATSDSRLAGVVDTQYF.